This TCR beta chain was captured in a study of early T cells in non-severe SARS-CoV-2 infection. Study information: Unsorted whole blood bulk RNA was sequenced, with unpaired chains. Notes on the study in general: Anti-spike CD8 responses were favored in VDJdb matching, and private and CD4 specificities were missed.

The CDR3 has 13 residues. J gave up 2 bases and V 7 bases, and 3 bases lay outside the gene matches. Germline V gene lookup returns CDR1 MDHEN and CDR2 SYDVKM. This clonotype has a handful of counts. Its antigen is currently unknown. Unique molecular identifiers were affixed to single, distinct cDNA molecules. Via MiXCR, TCRdb re-called the 5' RACE reads, giving one row per CDR3 protein. The sample holds 45,000 to 70,000 distinct CDR3 sequences, around a tenth seen once. The source is an adult who was a healthcare worker with PCR-confirmed SARS-CoV-2 infection or an uninfected control (not recorded which). The sequencing sample was made of whole blood. The chain links TRBV28 to TRBJ2-7; TRBD1 matches at 9 bases. The CDR3 protein is CASIRTGAYEQYF. CDR3 DNA sequence: TGTGCCAGCATTCGGACAGGGGCCTACGAGCAGTACTTC.